This T cell receptor beta chain was captured in a study of blood T cell repertoires in COVID-19. As for the study in general: Donors in the United States, Italy and Spain gave samples during acute or convalescent COVID-19. From T cells, B-cell-depleted T cells, or PBMCs came the material, which was cDNA or gDNA.

Original processing methods: Estimation of nucleated cell counts relied on the amplification of reference gene primers. Some clones are missing from TCRdb's copy, which holds only in-frame ones; the method was immunoSEQ multiplex PCR. That table supplies the V and J calls and clone size; D and trimming were determined from the DNA. The top ten hold roughly 10% of the sample, which has about 210,000 clones, roughly 82% seen once. The CDR3 spans 17 residues. V dropped 2 bases and J dropped 3; count of bases not matched to a gene: 1. Per the germline V gene, CDR1 is LGHDT and CDR2 is YNNKEL (reference sequence).

The sequencing input was peripheral blood. V gene TRBV3-1 (or the pseudogene TRBV3-2) combines with J gene TRBJ2-6; 13 bases match TRBD2. This TCR derives from a man aged 50-59 years with active or convalescent COVID-19. This CDR3 is CASSQTSGRGGANVLTF. The CDR3 DNA reads TGTGCCAGCAGCCAAACTAGCGGGAGGGGTGGGGCCAACGTCCTGACTTTC.